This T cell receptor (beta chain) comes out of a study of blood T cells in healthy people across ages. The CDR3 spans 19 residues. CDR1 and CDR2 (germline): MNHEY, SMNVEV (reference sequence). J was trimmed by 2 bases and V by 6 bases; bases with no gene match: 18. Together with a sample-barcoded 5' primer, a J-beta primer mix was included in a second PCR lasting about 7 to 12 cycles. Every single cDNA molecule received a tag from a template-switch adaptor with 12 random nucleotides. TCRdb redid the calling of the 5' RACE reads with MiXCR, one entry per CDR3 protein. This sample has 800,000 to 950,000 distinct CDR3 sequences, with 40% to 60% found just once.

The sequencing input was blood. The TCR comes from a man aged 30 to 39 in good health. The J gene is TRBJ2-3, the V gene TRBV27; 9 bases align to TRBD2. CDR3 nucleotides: TGTGCCAGCAGATTCCTCGGGGGGTTAGCGGGGGACACCACAGATACGCAGTATTTT. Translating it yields CASRFLGGLAGDTTDTQYF.